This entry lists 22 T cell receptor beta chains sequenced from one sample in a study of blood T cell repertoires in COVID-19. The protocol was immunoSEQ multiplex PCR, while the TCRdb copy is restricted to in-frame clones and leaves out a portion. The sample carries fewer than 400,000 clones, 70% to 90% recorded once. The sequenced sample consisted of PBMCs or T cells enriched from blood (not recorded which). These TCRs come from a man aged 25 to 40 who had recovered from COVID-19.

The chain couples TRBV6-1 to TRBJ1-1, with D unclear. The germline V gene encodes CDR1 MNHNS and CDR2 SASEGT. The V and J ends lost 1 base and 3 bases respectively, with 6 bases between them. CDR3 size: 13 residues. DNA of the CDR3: TGTGCCAGCAGTGAAGTAGTGGACACTGAAGCTTTCTTT. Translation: CASSEVVDTEAFF.

The CDR3 coding sequence is TGTGCCAGTAGTTATCCGGGACAGAACACTGAAGCTTTCTTT. This encodes CASSYPGQNTEAFF. This chain connects TRBV19 to TRBJ1-1; TRBD1 might be the D (6 bases). This CDR3 is 14 amino acids long. Germline V gene sequence: CDR1 LNHDA, CDR2 SQIVND (reference sequence). Trimming shortened V by 5 bases and J by 1 base, and 11 bases separated the two germline ends.

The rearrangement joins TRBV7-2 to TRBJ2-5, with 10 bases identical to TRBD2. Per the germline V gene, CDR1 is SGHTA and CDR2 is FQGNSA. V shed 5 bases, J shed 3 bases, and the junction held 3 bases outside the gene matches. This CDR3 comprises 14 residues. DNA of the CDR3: TGTGCCAGCAGCGGAGGACTAGCGGAAGAGACCCAGTACTTC. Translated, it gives CASSGGLAEETQYF.

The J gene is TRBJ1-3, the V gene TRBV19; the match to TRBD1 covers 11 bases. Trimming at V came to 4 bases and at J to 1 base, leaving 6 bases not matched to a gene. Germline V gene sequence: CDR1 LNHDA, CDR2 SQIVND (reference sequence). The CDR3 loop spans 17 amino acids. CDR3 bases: TGTGCCAGTAGTACCCGGGACAGGGGGAGGTCTGGAAACACCATATATTTT. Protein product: CASSTRDRGRSGNTIYF. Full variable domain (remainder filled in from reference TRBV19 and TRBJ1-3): DGGITQSPKYLFRKEGQNVTLSCEQNLNHDAMYWYRQDPGQGLRLIYYSQIVNDFQKGDIAEGYSVSREKKESFPLTVTSAQKNPTAFYLCASSTRDRGRSGNTIYFGEGSWLTVV.

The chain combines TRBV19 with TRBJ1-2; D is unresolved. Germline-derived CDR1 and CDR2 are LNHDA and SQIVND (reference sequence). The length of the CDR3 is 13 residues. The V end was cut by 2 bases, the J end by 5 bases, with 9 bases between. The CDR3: CASSILTGYGYTF. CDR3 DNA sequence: TGTGCCAGTAGTATATTGACGGGTTATGGCTACACCTTC.

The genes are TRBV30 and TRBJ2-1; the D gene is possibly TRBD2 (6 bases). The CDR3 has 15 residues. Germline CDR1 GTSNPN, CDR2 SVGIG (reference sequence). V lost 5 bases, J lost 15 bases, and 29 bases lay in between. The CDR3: CAWGGGRPTVLWRFF. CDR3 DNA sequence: TGTGCCTGGGGGGGAGGACGGCCCACCGTTCTATGGCGGTTCTTC.

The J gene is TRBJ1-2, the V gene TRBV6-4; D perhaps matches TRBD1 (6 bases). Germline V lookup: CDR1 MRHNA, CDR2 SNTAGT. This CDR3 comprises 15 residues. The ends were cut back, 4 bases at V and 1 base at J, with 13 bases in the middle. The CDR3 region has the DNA TGTGCCAGCAGTGTTACAGGGAGCGGTAACTATGGCTACACCTTC. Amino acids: CASSVTGSGNYGYTF.

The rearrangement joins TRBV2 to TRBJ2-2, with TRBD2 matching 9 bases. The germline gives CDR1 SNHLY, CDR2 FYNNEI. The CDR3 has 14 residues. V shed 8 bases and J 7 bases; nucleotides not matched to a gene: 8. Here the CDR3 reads CASQRGSGGGELFF. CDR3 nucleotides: TGTGCCAGCCAGAGGGGTAGCGGGGGCGGGGAGCTGTTTTTT.

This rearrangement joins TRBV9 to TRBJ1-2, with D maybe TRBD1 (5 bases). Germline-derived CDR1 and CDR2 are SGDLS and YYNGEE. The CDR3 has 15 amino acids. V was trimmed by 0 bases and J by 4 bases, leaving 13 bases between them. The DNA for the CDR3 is TGTGCCAGCAGCGTAGAGACAGACCGAGCCTATGGCTACACCTTC. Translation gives CASSVETDRAYGYTF.

The CDR3 spells CASSEQQNSPLHF. For the CDR3, the DNA is TGCGCCAGCAGTGAACAGCAAAATTCACCCCTCCACTTT. The chain couples TRBV10-1 to TRBJ1-6, with D hard to call. The CDR3 covers 13 residues. Looked up from germline, CDR1 is WNHNN and CDR2 is SYGVQD (reference sequence). V shed 3 bases and J shed 7 bases, with 7 bases lying between them.

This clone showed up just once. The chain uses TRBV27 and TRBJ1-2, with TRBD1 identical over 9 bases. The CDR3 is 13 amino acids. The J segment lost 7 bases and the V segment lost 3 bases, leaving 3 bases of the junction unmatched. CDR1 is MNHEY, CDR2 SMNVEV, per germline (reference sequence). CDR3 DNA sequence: TGTGCCAGCAGTTTTGGGGACAGGGTTGGCTACACCTTC. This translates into CASSFGDRVGYTF.

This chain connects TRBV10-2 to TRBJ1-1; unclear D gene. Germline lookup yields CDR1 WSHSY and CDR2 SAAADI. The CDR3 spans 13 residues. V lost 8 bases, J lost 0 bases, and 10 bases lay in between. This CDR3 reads CASGTALNTEAFF. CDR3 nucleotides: TGCGCCAGCGGTACAGCTTTGAACACTGAAGCTTTCTTT.

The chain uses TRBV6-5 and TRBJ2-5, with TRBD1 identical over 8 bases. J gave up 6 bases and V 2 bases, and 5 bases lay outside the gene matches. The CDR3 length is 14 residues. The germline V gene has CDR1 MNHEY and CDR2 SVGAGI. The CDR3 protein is CASSYGQGLQTQYF. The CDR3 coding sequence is TGTGCCAGCAGTTACGGACAGGGTCTACAGACCCAGTACTTC.

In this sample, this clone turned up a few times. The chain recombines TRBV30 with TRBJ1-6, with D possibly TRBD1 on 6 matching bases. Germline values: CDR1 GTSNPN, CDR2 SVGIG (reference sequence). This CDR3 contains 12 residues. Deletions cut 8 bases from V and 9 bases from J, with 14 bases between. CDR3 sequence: CAGSGVGSPLHF. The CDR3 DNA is TGTGCCGGATCAGGGGTGGGTTCACCCCTCCACTTT. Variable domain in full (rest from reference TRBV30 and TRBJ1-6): SQTIHQWPATLVQPVGSPLSLECTVEGTSNPNLYWYRQAAGRGLQLLFYSVGIGQISSEVPQNLSASRPQDRQFILSSKKLLLSDSGFYLCAGSGVGSPLHFGNGTRLTVT.

CDR3 in amino acids: CAWSKGHLNTEAFF. Written as DNA, the CDR3 is TGTGCCTGGAGTAAGGGACACCTGAACACTGAAGCTTTCTTT. This rearrangement joins TRBV30 to TRBJ1-1, with D maybe TRBD1 (6 bases). V was shortened by 2 bases and J by 0 bases, with 10 bases between the two germline ends. The CDR3 length is 14 residues. The V gene's germline CDR1 is GTSNPN and CDR2 SVGIG (reference sequence).

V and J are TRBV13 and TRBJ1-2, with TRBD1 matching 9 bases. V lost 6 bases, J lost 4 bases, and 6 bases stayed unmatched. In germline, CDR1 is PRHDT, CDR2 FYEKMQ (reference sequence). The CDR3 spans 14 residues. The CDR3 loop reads CASRKTGGFYGYTF. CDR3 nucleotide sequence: TGTGCCAGCAGGAAGACAGGGGGATTCTATGGCTACACCTTC.

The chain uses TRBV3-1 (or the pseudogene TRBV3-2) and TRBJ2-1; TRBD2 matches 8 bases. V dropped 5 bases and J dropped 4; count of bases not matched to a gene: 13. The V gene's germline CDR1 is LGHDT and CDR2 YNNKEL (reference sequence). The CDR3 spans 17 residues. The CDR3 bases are TGTGCCAGCAGCGCCCCATTCAGCCGGGGGGGGTACAATGAGCAGTTCTTC. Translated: CASSAPFSRGGYNEQFF.

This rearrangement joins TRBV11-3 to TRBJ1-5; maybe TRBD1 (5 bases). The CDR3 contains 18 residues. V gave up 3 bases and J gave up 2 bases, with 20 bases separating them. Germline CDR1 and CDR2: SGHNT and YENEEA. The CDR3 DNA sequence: TGTGCCAGCAGCTTGGGAGGTTGCAGGGCTGGGGGCAATCAGCCCCAGCATTTT. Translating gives CASSLGGCRAGGNQPQHF.

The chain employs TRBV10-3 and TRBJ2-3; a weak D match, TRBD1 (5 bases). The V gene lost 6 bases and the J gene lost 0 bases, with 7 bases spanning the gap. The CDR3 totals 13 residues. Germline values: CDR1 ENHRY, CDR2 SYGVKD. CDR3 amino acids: CAISRQSTDTQYF. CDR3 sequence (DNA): TGTGCCATCAGCAGACAGAGCACAGATACGCAGTATTTT.

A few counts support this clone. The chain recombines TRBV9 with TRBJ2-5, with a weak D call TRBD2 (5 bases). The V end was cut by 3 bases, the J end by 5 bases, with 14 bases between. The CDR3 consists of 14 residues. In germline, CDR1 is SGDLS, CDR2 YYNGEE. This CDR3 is CASSASYGGETQYF. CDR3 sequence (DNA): TGTGCCAGCAGCGCGAGCTATGGCGGGGAGACCCAGTACTTC. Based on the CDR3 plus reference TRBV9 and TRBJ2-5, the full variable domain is DSGVTQTPKHLITATGQRVTLRCSPRSGDLSVYWYQQSLDQGLQFLIQYYNGEERAKGNILERFSAQQFPDLHSELNLSSLELGDSALYFCASSASYGGETQYFGPGTRLLVL.

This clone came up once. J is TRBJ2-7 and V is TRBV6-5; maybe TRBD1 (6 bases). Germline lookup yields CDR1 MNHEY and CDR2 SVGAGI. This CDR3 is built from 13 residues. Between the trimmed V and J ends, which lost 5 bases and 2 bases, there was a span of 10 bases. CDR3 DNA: TGTGCCAGCAGTCAGACAGGTCCCTACGAGCAGTACTTC. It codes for CASSQTGPYEQYF.

CDR3 sequence: CASSARTGGTYGYTF. CDR3 DNA: TGTGCCAGCAGCGCCCGGACAGGGGGAACCTATGGCTACACCTTC. The gene calls are TRBV9 and TRBJ1-2, with 10 bases that match TRBD1. Germline V gene lookup returns CDR1 SGDLS and CDR2 YYNGEE. The junction had 6 bases not matched to a gene; V was cut back by 3 bases and J by 4 bases. The CDR3 covers 15 residues.